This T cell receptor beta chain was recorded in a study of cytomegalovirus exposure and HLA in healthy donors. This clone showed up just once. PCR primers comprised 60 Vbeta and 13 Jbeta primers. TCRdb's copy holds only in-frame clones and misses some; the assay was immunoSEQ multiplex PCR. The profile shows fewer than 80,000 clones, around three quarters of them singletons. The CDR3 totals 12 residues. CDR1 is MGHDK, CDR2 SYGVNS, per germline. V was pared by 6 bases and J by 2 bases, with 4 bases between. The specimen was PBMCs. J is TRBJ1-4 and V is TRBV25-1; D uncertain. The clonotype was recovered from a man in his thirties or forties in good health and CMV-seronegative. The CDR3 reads CASRGTNEKLFF. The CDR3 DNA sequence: TGTGCCAGCAGGGGCACTAATGAAAAACTGTTTTTT.